The 16 T cell receptor beta chains below were found in one sample sequenced in a study of beta chain features in type 1 diabetes. Findings of the study overall: Shorter TCRB CDR3s, moderately but significantly so, marked every one of the four CD4+ subsets in Type 1 diabetes patients.

These receptors' targets are unknown. Expressed TCRB transcripts were sequenced, since all the RNA that had been isolated was reverse transcribed. TCRdb keeps only in-frame clones here, not all; method: immunoSEQ multiplex PCR. The table shows over 300,000 clones, with roughly 8.8% occurring only once. The sample was central memory CD4+ T cells from blood. The receptor source for this set is a young man with type 1 diabetes.

This clone was recorded many times. The chain recombines TRBV28 with TRBJ2-7, with 10 bases lining up with TRBD1. With V trimmed by 2 bases and J by 3 bases, 7 bases remained unmatched. The CDR3 is made up of 16 amino acids. Germline V gives CDR1 MDHEN, CDR2 SYDVKM. The chain's CDR3 is CASSLPATGGIYEQYF. The CDR3 bases are TGTGCCAGCAGTTTACCCGCGACAGGGGGCATCTACGAGCAGTACTTC.

This chain links TRBV30 with TRBJ1-2; 8 bases map to TRBD1. With V trimmed by 7 bases and J by 6 bases, 4 bases remained unmatched. CDR3 length: 11 residues. The germline gives CDR1 GTSNPN, CDR2 SVGIG (reference sequence). The CDR3 region is CASRTGHGYTF. The CDR3 nucleotides are TGTGCCTCCCGGACAGGGCATGGCTACACCTTC. Supplemented by reference TRBV30 and TRBJ1-2, the full variable domain reads SQTIHQWPATLVQPVGSPLSLECTVEGTSNPNLYWYRQAAGRGLQLLFYSVGIGQISSEVPQNLSASRPQDRQFILSSKKLLLSDSGFYLCASRTGHGYTFGSGTRLTVV.

The chain combines TRBV7-2 with TRBJ1-1; possible D gene TRBD1, 6 bases. Germline CDR1 reads SGHTA; CDR2 reads FQGNSA. V lost 5 bases, J lost 0 bases, and 13 bases lay in between. The CDR3 totals 15 residues. The CDR3 DNA reads as TGTGCCAGCAGCGATAGACAGGTTATGAACACTGAAGCTTTCTTT. Encoded protein: CASSDRQVMNTEAFF. Using reference TRBV7-2 and TRBJ1-1 for the parts outside the CDR3, the full variable domain is GAGVSQSPSNKVTEKGKDVELRCDPISGHTALYWYRQSLGQGLEFLIYFQGNSAPDKSGLPSDRFSAERTGGSVSTLTIQRTQQEDSAVYLCASSDRQVMNTEAFFGQGTRLTVV.

This clone occurred a few times. The chain has TRBV10-3 and TRBJ2-3, with TRBD2 identical over 10 bases. The CDR3 has 14 residues. Germline lookup yields CDR1 ENHRY and CDR2 SYGVKD. The CDR3 bases are TGTGCTCACGGGAGCGGGGGGGACACAGATACGCAGTATTTT. Translation gives CAHGSGGDTDTQYF.

V gene TRBV2 combines with J gene TRBJ1-5, with D perhaps matching TRBD1 (6 bases). The V and J ends lost 7 bases and 1 base respectively, with 11 bases between them. The CDR3 runs 14 residues. Per the germline V gene, CDR1 is SNHLY and CDR2 is FYNNEI. The CDR3 DNA is TGTGCCAGCAATGCCCAGGGGAGCAATCAGCCCCAGCATTTT. The encoded protein is CASNAQGSNQPQHF.

The table lists this clone with a few counts. The chain employs TRBV2 and TRBJ2-3; 7 nucleotides line up with TRBD1. With V trimmed by 7 bases and J by 1 base, 14 bases remained unmatched. Germline CDR1 and CDR2: SNHLY and FYNNEI. The CDR3 has 17 amino acids. The CDR3 sequence: CASTGGGFQGGTDTQYF. The CDR3 DNA reads TGTGCCAGCACTGGAGGTGGTTTTCAGGGGGGCACAGATACGCAGTATTTT.

The table lists this clone with a few counts. The chain recombines TRBV5-6 with TRBJ1-2; D is unclear. Germline assignment: CDR1 SGHDT and CDR2 YYEEEE. The CDR3 spans 14 residues. The germline V and J ends were trimmed by 1 base and 8 bases, with 15 bases remaining between them. The DNA of the CDR3 is TGTGCCAGCAGCTTGAGGGCGACATTAGGGGGCTACACCTTC. Translated, it gives CASSLRATLGGYTF.

This clone has only a few counts. Sequence at one end of the junction differs from germline and may be a read error. The chain combines TRBV6-5 with TRBJ2-1; weak D call: TRBD1 (5 bases). The CDR3 is 13 residues long. Looked up from germline, CDR1 is MNHEY and CDR2 is SVGAGI. CDR3 protein: CAISSDRVSEQFF. Written as DNA, the CDR3 is TGTGCCATCAGTTCCGACAGAGTCAGTGAGCAGTTCTTC.

This clone was observed many times. This chain joins TRBV18 and TRBJ2-3; the match to TRBD2 covers 12 bases. The CDR3 is 16 residues long. Per the germline V gene, CDR1 is KGHSH and CDR2 is LQKENI. V lost 3 bases and J lost 6; bases outside the gene matches: 7. CDR3 sequence: CASSPASGGASDTQYF. The CDR3 nucleotides read TGTGCCAGCTCACCGGCTAGCGGGGGGGCATCGGATACGCAGTATTTT.

This clone was picked up a small number of times. The chain is built from TRBV30 and TRBJ2-7, with D possibly TRBD1 on 6 matching bases. The CDR3 contains 16 residues. Germline V gives CDR1 GTSNPN, CDR2 SVGIG (reference sequence). Deletions cut 6 bases from V and 0 bases from J, with 21 bases between. CDR3 amino acids: CACSGTSGYSSYEQYF. The DNA for the CDR3 is TGTGCCTGCTCCGGGACATCGGGTTATAGCTCCTACGAGCAGTACTTC.

V and J are TRBV2 and TRBJ2-5; D is perhaps TRBD1 (6 bases). Germline V gene data show CDR1 as SNHLY and CDR2 as FYNNEI. The CDR3 length is 14 residues. Trimming stripped 7 bases from V and 0 bases from J, with 12 bases between. This CDR3 is CASNIRGYQETQYF. The CDR3 bases are TGTGCCAGCAACATAAGGGGGTACCAAGAGACCCAGTACTTC.

This clone has just a few counts. The chain links TRBV7-2 to TRBJ2-3, with D tentatively TRBD1 (6 bases). The CDR3 extends over 15 amino acids. V lost 6 bases and J lost 4, with 17 bases in between. CDR1 and CDR2 from the germline V gene are SGHTA and FQGNSA. In DNA, the CDR3 is TGTGCCAGCAGTTATACAGGGCAGGGGCCAGATACGCAGTATTTT. Protein product: CASSYTGQGPDTQYF.

The sample holds a few counts of this clone. The chain is built from TRBV5-1 and TRBJ2-3; tentative D call: TRBD1 (5 bases). This CDR3 is 14 amino acids long. Germline V lookup: CDR1 SGHRS, CDR2 YFSETQ. Trimming removed 2 bases at V and 0 bases at J, with 7 bases between. CDR3 protein: CASSFDSSTDTQYF. The DNA of the CDR3 is TGCGCCAGCAGCTTCGACAGCAGCACAGATACGCAGTATTTT.

This clone was seen at least ten times. V is TRBV9 and J is TRBJ2-2; D is undetermined. The CDR3 runs 12 residues. Germline CDR1 reads SGDLS; CDR2 reads YYNGEE. Trimming stripped 4 bases from V and 8 bases from J, with 9 bases between. This chain's CDR3 is CASSLRNGELFF. CDR3 DNA sequence: TGTGCCAGCAGCCTCCGAAATGGGGAGCTGTTTTTT.

This chain connects TRBV30 to TRBJ1-2, with TRBD1 matching 8 bases. The J segment lost 8 bases and the V segment lost 3 bases, leaving 2 bases of the junction unmatched. The CDR3 spans 11 residues. Germline CDR1 reads GTSNPN; CDR2 reads SVGIG (reference sequence). The CDR3 nucleotides are TGTGCCTGGAGCAGGGGGCAAGGCTACACCTTC. Amino acid sequence: CAWSRGQGYTF.

The genes are TRBV7-9 and TRBJ2-5; D is uncertain. CDR1 SEHNR and CDR2 FQNEAQ come from the germline V gene (reference sequence). This CDR3 has 14 amino acids. V was clipped by 1 base and J by 1 base, with 7 bases between them. The CDR3 loop reads CASSLGGSQETQYF. The CDR3 DNA reads as TGTGCCAGCAGCTTAGGGGGATCCCAAGAGACCCAGTACTTC.